There are many counts of the clone carrying this T cell receptor beta chain. Its antigen is as yet unknown. This specimen comes from a study of early T cells in non-severe SARS-CoV-2 infection. Study-level background: From unsorted whole blood, bulk RNA was sequenced, and the chains remained unpaired.

Findings and caveats of the study: The VDJdb matching leaned toward anti-spike CD8 responses and overlooked private and CD4 specificities.

Individually, cDNA molecules had unique molecular identifiers attached to them. MiXCR was run by TCRdb on the 5' RACE reads, yielding one entry per CDR3 protein. The profile covers roughly 76,000 distinct CDR3 sequences, with over 9% appearing a single time and around 4.3% taken by the ten largest. Germline CDR1 is MDHEN and CDR2 is SYDVKM. This CDR3 has 14 residues. V lost 8 bases, J lost 4 bases, and 15 bases lay in between. The clonotype originates from an adult who was a healthcare worker with PCR-confirmed SARS-CoV-2 infection or an uninfected control (not recorded which). The sequencing sample was made of whole blood. The chain is built from TRBV28 and TRBJ2-4, with a tentative D call TRBD1 (5 bases). The CDR3 coding sequence is TGTGCCAGCGGTTCCATACAGGAAAAAAACATTCAGTACTTC. It yields the protein CASGSIQEKNIQYF. Supplemented by reference TRBV28 and TRBJ2-4, the full variable domain reads DVKVTQSSRYLVKRTGEKVFLECVQDMDHENMFWYRQDPGLGLRLIYFSYDVKMKEKGDIPEGYSVSREKKERFSLILESASTNQTSMYLCASGSIQEKNIQYFGAGTRLSVL.